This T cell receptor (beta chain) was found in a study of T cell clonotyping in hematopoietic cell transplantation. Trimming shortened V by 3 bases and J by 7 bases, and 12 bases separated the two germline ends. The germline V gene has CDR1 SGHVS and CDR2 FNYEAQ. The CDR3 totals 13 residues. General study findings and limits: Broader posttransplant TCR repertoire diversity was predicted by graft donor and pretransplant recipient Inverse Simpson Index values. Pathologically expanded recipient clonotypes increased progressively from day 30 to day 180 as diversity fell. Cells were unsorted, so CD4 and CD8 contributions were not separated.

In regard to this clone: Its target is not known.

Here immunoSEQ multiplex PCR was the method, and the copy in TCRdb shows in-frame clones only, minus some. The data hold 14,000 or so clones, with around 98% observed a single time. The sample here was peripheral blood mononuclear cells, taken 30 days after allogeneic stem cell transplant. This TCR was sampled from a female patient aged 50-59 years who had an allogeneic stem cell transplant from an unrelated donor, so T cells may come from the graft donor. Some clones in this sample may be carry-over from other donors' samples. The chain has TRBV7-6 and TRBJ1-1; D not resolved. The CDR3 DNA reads TGTGCCAGCAGCTTGATACGAACGGATGAAGCTTTCTTT. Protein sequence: CASSLIRTDEAFF.